This entry lists 32 T cell receptor beta chains sequenced from one sample in a study of read filtering for tumor transcriptome and immune sequencing. Molecular barcoded adaptors covering alpha/delta and beta/gamma chains were used on 400 ng RNA. TCRdb reprocessed the reads with MiXCR, giving one entry per CDR3 protein. The table has 20,000 or so distinct CDR3 sequences, around a fifth seen once. The sequencing input was a population of CD138-negative cells sorted from bone marrow. The source of these receptors is a donor at least 40 years old with multiple myeloma.

This clonotype was counted many times. The CDR3 DNA sequence: TGTGCCAGCAGTGAGAGCGGGGGGGCCAGCAATGAGCAGTTCTTC. Its protein is CASSESGGASNEQFF. V gene TRBV2 combines with J gene TRBJ2-1; 10 bases match TRBD2. The V and J ends lost 3 bases and 6 bases, in that order; junction bases with no gene match: 5. The CDR3 runs 15 residues. CDR1 is SNHLY, CDR2 FYNNEI, per germline. The full variable domain, rest sourced from reference TRBV2 and TRBJ2-1, is EPEVTQTPSHQVTQMGQEVILRCVPISNHLYFYWYRQILGQKVEFLVSFYNNEISEKSEIFDDQFSVERPDGSNFTLKIRSTKLEDSAMYFCASSESGGASNEQFFGPGTRLTVL.

The V call is TRBV6-5, the J call TRBJ2-3; no definite D call. Trimming left V 8 bases short and J 2 bases short, with 8 bases between. Germline CDR1 and CDR2: MNHEY and SVGAGI. The CDR3 consists of 12 residues. CDR3 in amino acids: CASYDNTDTQYF. CDR3 in DNA: TGTGCCAGCTACGACAACACAGATACGCAGTATTTT.

In regard to this clonotype: A much larger clone sits a single nucleotide away, making a read error possible. The chain carries TRBV7-3 and TRBJ2-3; possibly TRBD1 or TRBD2 for D (5 bases each). This CDR3 has 16 residues. The V end was cut by 5 bases, the J end by 4 bases, with 19 bases between. From germline, CDR1 is SGHTA and CDR2 FQGTGA. CDR3 nucleotide sequence: TGTGCCAGCAGCAATCCGGGGCCCCAAGGTGCAGATACGCAGTATTTT. Amino acid sequence: CASSNPGPQGADTQYF.

This clonotype appeared many times. In DNA, the CDR3 is TGTGCCAGCAGCCTGGCCCCCAGCGGGGGATCCTACGAGCAGTACTTC. Translated, it gives CASSLAPSGGSYEQYF. This chain links TRBV7-8 with TRBJ2-7; 8 bases map to TRBD2. This CDR3 contains 16 residues. Germline CDR1 is SGHVS and CDR2 is FQNEAQ. Unmatched junction bases numbered 10, after V lost 5 bases and J lost 1 base.

About this clonotype: A much larger clone is a single base away; this may be a read error. V usage is TRBV20-1 and J usage is TRBJ2-4; 11 bases are shared with TRBD1. Germline V gene sequence: CDR1 DFQATT, CDR2 SNEGSKA (reference sequence). The CDR3 loop spans 16 amino acids. The CDR3 reads CSASHRTGGRSGIQNF. The CDR3 DNA sequence: TGCAGTGCTAGCCACAGGACAGGGGGCAGGAGCGGCATTCAGAACTTC.

To note about this clonotype: A much larger clone is a single base away; this may be a read error. This chain joins TRBV20-1 and TRBJ2-5, with a weak D call TRBD1 (6 bases). Trimming removed 7 bases at V and 1 base at J, with 13 bases between. The germline gives CDR1 DFQATT, CDR2 SNEGSKA (reference sequence). The CDR3 runs 13 residues. DNA of the CDR3: TGCAGTGTTACGGGACATGTCCAAGAGACCCAGTACTTC. Translated, it gives CSVTGHVQETQYF.

In its sample, this clonotype was seen once. Given a much more abundant clone one base away, this may be a read error. The chain has TRBV12-3 or TRBV12-4 and TRBJ2-7, with D possibly matching TRBD1 (6 bases). This CDR3 spans 13 amino acids. The CDR3 bases are TGTGCCAGCAGTTGGACAGCCTCCTACGAGCACTACTTC. Its translation: CASSWTASYEHYF.

The chain carries TRBV28 and TRBJ2-5; D might be TRBD1 (5 bases). V lost 6 bases, J lost 4 bases, and 15 bases lay in between. This CDR3 has 14 residues. CDR1 and CDR2 from the germline V gene are MDHEN and SYDVKM. The DNA for the CDR3 is TGTGCCAGCAGGCATTCAGGGTTGCGAGAGACCCAGTACTTC. Amino acid sequence: CASRHSGLRETQYF.

This clonotype showed up many times. The rearrangement joins TRBV7-9 to TRBJ2-3; D is possibly TRBD1 or TRBD2 (5 bases each). Deletions cut 3 bases from V and 0 bases from J, with 13 bases between. The CDR3 extends over 16 amino acids. In germline, CDR1 is SEHNR, CDR2 FQNEAQ (reference sequence). This CDR3 is CASSFWGITSTDTQYF. CDR3 bases: TGTGCCAGCAGCTTTTGGGGGATTACTAGCACAGATACGCAGTATTTT.

This clonotype was seen repeatedly, ten times or more. The chain carries TRBV7-9 and TRBJ2-5; D is ambiguous. This CDR3 is 15 amino acids long. The germline CDR1 and CDR2 sequences are SEHNR and FQNEAQ (reference sequence). V shed 5 bases and J shed 5 bases, with 18 bases lying between them. This chain's CDR3 is CASSPHGRIGETQYF. In nucleotides, the CDR3 is TGTGCCAGCAGCCCCCACGGACGGATCGGGGAGACCCAGTACTTC. The full variable domain, rest sourced from reference TRBV7-9 and TRBJ2-5, is DTGVSQNPRHKITKRGQNVTFRCDPISEHNRLYWYRQTLGQGPEFLTYFQNEAQLEKSRLLSDRFSAERPKGSFSTLEIQRTEQGDSAMYLCASSPHGRIGETQYFGPGTRLLVL.

This clonotype was detected many times. One end of the junction varies from germline; a read error may be responsible. The rearrangement joins TRBV7-2 to TRBJ2-3; 8 bases are a match to TRBD2. Germline CDR1 is SGHTA and CDR2 is FQGNSA. This CDR3 contains 16 residues. DNA for the CDR3: TGTGCCAGCAGCTTAAGCAGCGGGGGCCCCACATATACGCAGTATTTT. Protein sequence: CASSLSSGGPTYTQYF.

The chain recombines TRBV6-2 or TRBV6-3 with TRBJ2-7; the D gene is possibly TRBD2 (5 bases). V gave up 0 bases and J gave up 1 base, with 7 bases separating them. CDR1 is MNHEY and CDR2 is SVGEGT in the germline V gene. The CDR3 length is 14 residues. The CDR3 is CASSYSEVSYEQYF. The CDR3 DNA reads as TGTGCCAGCAGTTACTCGGAGGTATCCTACGAGCAGTACTTC.

Many counts were recorded for this clonotype. The V call is TRBV29-1, the J call TRBJ2-5; possibly TRBD2 for D (6 bases). Germline V gene sequence: CDR1 SQVTM, CDR2 ANQGSEA. This CDR3 region has 12 residues. Trimming shortened V by 5 bases and J by 1 base, and 8 bases separated the two germline ends. The CDR3 protein is CSVSTSQETQYF. Here the CDR3 DNA reads TGCAGCGTTTCGACTAGCCAAGAGACCCAGTACTTC.

This clonotype showed up many times. The chain links TRBV20-1 to TRBJ2-7; TRBD2 aligns across 8 bases. The CDR3 length is 11 residues. Germline V gene data show CDR1 as DFQATT and CDR2 as SNEGSKA (reference sequence). The ends lost 5 bases at V and 6 bases at J; junction bases unmatched: 3. The CDR3 DNA reads as TGCAGTGCTTTTAGCGGGGTCGAGCAGTACTTC. Amino acid sequence: CSAFSGVEQYF.

This clonotype is labeled medium-sized. This rearrangement joins TRBV11-3 to TRBJ2-1, with D possibly being TRBD1 or TRBD2 (6 bases each). Trimming left V 5 bases short and J 3 bases short, with 11 bases between. This CDR3 has 14 amino acids. Germline loops: CDR1 SGHNT, CDR2 YENEEA. This chain's CDR3 is CASSQRGDYNEQFF. The DNA of the CDR3 is TGTGCCAGCAGCCAAAGGGGGGACTACAATGAGCAGTTCTTC.

This rearrangement joins TRBV12-3 or TRBV12-4 to TRBJ2-3, with 7 bases identical to TRBD2. Germline trimming cut 6 bases from V and 2 bases from J; bases unmatched to any gene: 11. The CDR3 length is 16 residues. CDR3 bases: TGTGCCAGCAGCCGCAGCGTGGGAGGGACCACAGATACGCAGTATTTT. It codes for CASSRSVGGTTDTQYF.

This chain joins TRBV28 and TRBJ2-7; a possible D gene is TRBD2 (7 bases). V lost 6 bases and J 2 bases, leaving 11 bases between the germline ends. The CDR3 sequence is 13 residues long. Per germline, CDR1 MDHEN and CDR2 SYDVKM. This CDR3 reads CASRAGGPYEQYF. The DNA of the CDR3 is TGTGCCAGCAGGGCCGGGGGGCCCTACGAGCAGTACTTC.

With respect to this clonotype: A single base separates this from a much larger clone, so it may be a read error. The chain combines TRBV19 with TRBJ2-1; possible D gene TRBD2, 5 bases. The CDR3 is made up of 14 amino acids. V was clipped by 5 bases and J by 9 bases, with 17 bases between them. Germline V gene data show CDR1 as LNHDA and CDR2 as SQIVND (reference sequence). The DNA for the CDR3 is TGTGCCAGTAGTCGGAAATACCGAGAGGGTGAGCAGTTCTTC. Translated: CASSRKYREGEQFF.

This clonotype was observed a few times. The gene calls are TRBV7-6 and TRBJ1-5; D gene uncertain. Germline V gene sequence: CDR1 SGHVS, CDR2 FNYEAQ. V lost 5 bases and J lost 7, with 18 bases in between. There are 15 residues in the CDR3. As DNA, the CDR3 is TGTGCCAGCAGCGACTTGGGTGGGGTAAGCCAGCCCCAGCATTTT. Its protein is CASSDLGGVSQPQHF.

This clonotype was seen many times. CDR3 DNA sequence: TGTGCCAGCAGCTACCCCTTGCTGGTTGAAGGGCAAGAGACCCAGTACTTC. It yields the protein CASSYPLLVEGQETQYF. V gene TRBV28 combines with J gene TRBJ2-5; the D is unclear. Trimming took 6 bases from V and 2 from J, leaving 22 bases between them. Germline CDR1 reads MDHEN; CDR2 reads SYDVKM. This CDR3 comprises 17 residues.

With respect to this clonotype: This may come from a read error, since a much larger clone is one base off. The rearrangement links TRBV20-1 to TRBJ1-1; D uncertain. Trimming removed 4 bases from V and 10 bases from J, with 16 bases in between. The CDR3 is made up of 12 amino acids. In germline, CDR1 is DFQATT, CDR2 SNEGSKA (reference sequence). The DNA for the CDR3 is TGCAGTGCTACCCCCTTCGTGGGCGGAGCTTTCTTT. This codes for CSATPFVGGAFF.

At least ten counts were recorded for this clonotype. V and J are TRBV3-1 and TRBJ1-4; D unresolved. The CDR3 is 15 residues long. The ends were cut back, 0 bases at V and 5 bases at J, with 10 bases in the middle. The germline CDR1 and CDR2 sequences are LGHDT and YNNKEL (reference sequence). The CDR3 bases are TGTGCCAGCAGCCAAGATTGGGAGCCAAATGAAAAACTGTTTTTT. It specifies CASSQDWEPNEKLFF.

The sample holds many counts of this clonotype. This rearrangement joins TRBV15 to TRBJ2-3; perhaps TRBD1 as D (6 bases). V was shortened by 3 bases and J by 11 bases, with 18 bases between the two germline ends. The CDR3 extends over 14 amino acids. The V gene's germline CDR1 is LNHNV and CDR2 YYDKDF (reference sequence). The CDR3 DNA is TGTGCCACCAGCAGGGGGGCTTTGGGAAGTGGGCAGTATTTT. Its translation is CATSRGALGSGQYF.

This clonotype was recorded at least ten times. The chain recombines TRBV14 with TRBJ1-1; no definite D call. CDR3 length: 13 amino acids. Trimming shortened V by 4 bases and J by 10 bases, and 16 bases separated the two germline ends. Germline V gene sequence: CDR1 SGHDN, CDR2 FVKESK. This chain's CDR3 is CASSLARLSGAFF. DNA for the CDR3: TGTGCCAGCAGCCTCGCCCGGCTGTCTGGAGCTTTCTTT.

Ten or more counts support this clonotype. The chain employs TRBV12-3 or TRBV12-4 and TRBJ1-2; possibly TRBD1 for D (6 bases). The CDR3 covers 14 residues. Between the trimmed V and J ends, which lost 8 bases and 1 base, there was a span of 14 bases. The CDR3, as DNA: TGTGCCAGCGGACGAGGACAGATTAACTATGGCTACACCTTC. Amino acid sequence: CASGRGQINYGYTF.

This clonotype was seen many times. DNA of the CDR3: TGTGCCAGCAGCCAATACGGGACAGGCTACGAGCAGTACTTC. It codes for CASSQYGTGYEQYF. V is TRBV4-2 and J is TRBJ2-7; 8 bases are a match to TRBD1. V lost 2 bases to trimming and J lost 3 bases; unmatched junction nucleotides: 3. The CDR3 spans 14 residues. Germline CDR1 reads LGHNA; CDR2 reads YNFKEQ.

Note on this clonotype: One junction end does not reproduce the germline sequence, and a read error may be involved. V gene TRBV2 combines with J gene TRBJ2-5; TRBD2 aligns across 7 bases. This CDR3 spans 14 amino acids. Per the germline V gene, CDR1 is SNHLY and CDR2 is FYNNEI. Here the CDR3 DNA reads TGCGCCAGCAGGGAGGGGTTGAATCACGAGACCCAGTACTTC. Translating gives CASREGLNHETQYF.

This clonotype has a count of ten or more. The V gene is TRBV6-5, the J gene TRBJ1-2; the D gene is possibly TRBD1 (5 bases). This CDR3 comprises 14 residues. In germline, CDR1 is MNHEY, CDR2 SVGAGI. The V end lost 2 bases, the J end lost 5 bases, and 12 bases lay between the germline ends. CDR3 DNA: TGTGCCAGCAGTTACGGTACAGGAACTTATGGCTACACCTTC. This sequence encodes CASSYGTGTYGYTF.

This sequence joins TRBV14 and TRBJ1-2; 8 bases match TRBD1. Germline trimming cut 2 bases from V and 7 bases from J; bases unmatched to any gene: 12. Germline loops: CDR1 SGHDN, CDR2 FVKESK. CDR3 length: 16 residues. The CDR3 reads CASSQPIGTGKSGYTF. CDR3 nucleotide sequence: TGTGCCAGCAGCCAACCCATAGGGACAGGAAAGTCTGGCTACACCTTC.

This clonotype was recorded many times. The gene calls are TRBV5-1 and TRBJ2-3, with D hard to call. Trimming left V 1 base short and J 2 bases short, with 14 bases between. The CDR3 contains 16 residues. Germline lookup yields CDR1 SGHRS and CDR2 YFSETQ. DNA of the CDR3: TGCGCCAGCAGCTTGTCGGAAATCCACGCCACAGATACGCAGTATTTT. This codes for CASSLSEIHATDTQYF.

On this clonotype itself: Germline and junction disagree at one end, which may indicate a read error. The chain combines TRBV7-2 with TRBJ1-1, with unresolved D. Germline V gives CDR1 SGHTA, CDR2 FQGNSA. The CDR3 is 14 residues long. The CDR3: CASSPYIGNTEAFF. In DNA, the CDR3 is TGTGCCAGCAGCCCATACATCGGGAACACGGAAGCTTTCTTT.

This clonotype was counted many times. The chain has TRBV24-1 and TRBJ2-2; D uncertain. Germline V CDR1 and CDR2: KGHDR, SFDVKD. The CDR3 totals 15 residues. V lost 4 bases and J lost 5, with 13 bases in between. This CDR3 is CATSDPTDGTGELFF. Written as DNA, the CDR3 is TGTGCCACCAGTGACCCTACGGACGGGACCGGGGAGCTGTTTTTT.